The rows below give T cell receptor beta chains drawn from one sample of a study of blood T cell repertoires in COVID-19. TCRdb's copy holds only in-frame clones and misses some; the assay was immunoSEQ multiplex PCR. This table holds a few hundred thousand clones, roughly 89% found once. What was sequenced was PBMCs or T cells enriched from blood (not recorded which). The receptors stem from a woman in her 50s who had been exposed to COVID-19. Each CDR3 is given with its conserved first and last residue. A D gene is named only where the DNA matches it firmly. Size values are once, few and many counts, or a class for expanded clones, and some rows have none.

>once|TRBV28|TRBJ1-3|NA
TGTGCCAGCCAAGAGCCTGGAAACACCATATATTTT
CASQEPGNTIYF
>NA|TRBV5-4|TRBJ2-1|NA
TGTGCCAGCAGCTTGTTACAGGGACATAATGAGCAGTTCTTC
CASSLLQGHNEQFF
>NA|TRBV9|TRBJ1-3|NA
TGTGCCAGCAGCCCGACCGGGGGAGTTGGAAACACCATATATTTT
CASSPTGGVGNTIYF
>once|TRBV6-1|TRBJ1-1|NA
TGTGCCAGCAGTGAACCCCACAGGGCAACTGAAGCTTTCTTT
CASSEPHRATEAFF
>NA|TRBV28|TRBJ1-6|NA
TGTGCCACCAGAGCGGCTTCCCTCCACTTT
CATRAASLHF
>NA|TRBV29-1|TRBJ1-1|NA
TGCAGCGTTGACTTCTGGGTTGGGCAGTTTGGTAGCACTGAAGCTTTCTTT
CSVDFWVGQFGSTEAFF
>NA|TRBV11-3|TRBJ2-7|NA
TGTGCCAGCAGCTTAGGGTCCGGGGAGCAGTACTTC
CASSLGSGEQYF
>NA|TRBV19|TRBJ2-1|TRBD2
TGTGCCAGTAGTGACCCCCAGGTAGCGGGTTTATTCGATGAGCAGTTCTTC
CASSDPQVAGLFDEQFF
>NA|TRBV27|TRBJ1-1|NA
TGTGCCAGCAGACCTGACAGCATGATTGTGGGGACTGAAGCTTTCTTT
CASRPDSMIVGTEAFF
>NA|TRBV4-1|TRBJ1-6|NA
TGCGCCAGCAGCCAAGATCCAGGGCAGGTCGGTAATTCACCCCTCCACTTT
CASSQDPGQVGNSPLHF
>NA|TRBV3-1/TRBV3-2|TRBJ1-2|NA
TGTGCCAGCAGCGGCCGGGGTTATGGCTACACCTTC
CASSGRGYGYTF
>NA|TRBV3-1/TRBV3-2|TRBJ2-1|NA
TGTGCCAGCAGCCAACTGGGCGATGAGCAGTTCTTC
CASSQLGDEQFF
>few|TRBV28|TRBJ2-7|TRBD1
TGTGCCAGCAGTTTAGACAGGGGGGGCAGCGGGCCCGTCAGGCAGTACTTC
CASSLDRGGSGPVRQYF
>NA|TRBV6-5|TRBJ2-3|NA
TGTGCCAGCTCCCGCGCCGGGTACACAGATACGCAGTATTTT
CASSRAGYTDTQYF
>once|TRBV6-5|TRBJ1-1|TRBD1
TGTGCCAGCAGTTACCTTGACAGGGGTTATACTGAAGCTTTCTTT
CASSYLDRGYTEAFF
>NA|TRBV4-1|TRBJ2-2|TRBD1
TGCGCCAGCACCCTCAAGGGGGCTAGGAACACCGGGGAGCTGTTTTTT
CASTLKGARNTGELFF
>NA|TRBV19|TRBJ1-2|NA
TGTGCCAGTAGTTCCGGTCCGTCCCTCTATGGCTACACCTTC
CASSSGPSLYGYTF
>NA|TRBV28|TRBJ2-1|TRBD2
TGTGCCAGCAGTTTCGGGACTAGCGGGGCCTACAATGAGCAGTTCTTC
CASSFGTSGAYNEQFF
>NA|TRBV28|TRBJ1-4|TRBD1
TGTGCCAGCAGTACAGGGGAAGGGTTGGGAAAACTGTTTTTT
CASSTGEGLGKLFF
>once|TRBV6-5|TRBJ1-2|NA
TGTGCCAGCACCCCTTCGGGGTTTAATGGCTACACCTTC
CASTPSGFNGYTF
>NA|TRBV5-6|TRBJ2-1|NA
TGTGCCAGCAGCGTATCGAGAGCTTACAATGAGCAGTTCTTC
CASSVSRAYNEQFF
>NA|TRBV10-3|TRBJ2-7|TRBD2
TGTGCCACTTCCCCGGGGGGGGACCCCCCCTACGAGCAGTACTTC
CATSPGGDPPYEQYF
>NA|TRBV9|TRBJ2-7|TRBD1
TGTGCCAGCAGCGCCAGGGGGAGCTCCTACGAGCAGTACTTC
CASSARGSSYEQYF
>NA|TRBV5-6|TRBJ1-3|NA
TGTGCCAGCAGCTTGTCCGGGGGAAACACCATATATTTT
CASSLSGGNTIYF
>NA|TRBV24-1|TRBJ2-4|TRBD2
TGTGCCACCAGTGACCAGCGGGGGGGCAGGAACATTCAGTACTTC
CATSDQRGGRNIQYF
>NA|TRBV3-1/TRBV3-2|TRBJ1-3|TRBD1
TGTGCCAGCAGCCAGGGACAGGGGGCTGGAAACACCATATATTTT
CASSQGQGAGNTIYF
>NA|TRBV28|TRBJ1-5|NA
TGTGCCAGCAGACCTAAGTCGGGGGGCGGTAATCAGCCCCAGCATTTT
CASRPKSGGGNQPQHF
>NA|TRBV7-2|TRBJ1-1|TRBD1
TGTGCCAGCAGCTTAGACGGGACAGGGGGCACTGAAGCTTTCTTT
CASSLDGTGGTEAFF
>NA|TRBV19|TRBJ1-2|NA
TGTGCCAGTAGTCCCAGTCTCTATGGCTACACCTTC
CASSPSLYGYTF
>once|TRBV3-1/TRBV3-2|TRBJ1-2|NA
TGTGCCAGCAGCCAACCGGGACATTCTAACTATGGCTACACCTTC
CASSQPGHSNYGYTF
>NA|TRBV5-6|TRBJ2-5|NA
TGTGCCAGCAGTTACAGGGTGGGAGAGACCCAGTACTTC
CASSYRVGETQYF
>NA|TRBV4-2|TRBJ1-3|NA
TGTGCCAGCAGCCAAGAGGTTGGAGGCGGTCCTCGGAGCACCATATATTTT
CASSQEVGGGPRSTIYF
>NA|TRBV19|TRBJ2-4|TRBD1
TGTGCCAGTAGTACTGGACAGGCTTTTGTGAACATTCAGTACTTC
CASSTGQAFVNIQYF